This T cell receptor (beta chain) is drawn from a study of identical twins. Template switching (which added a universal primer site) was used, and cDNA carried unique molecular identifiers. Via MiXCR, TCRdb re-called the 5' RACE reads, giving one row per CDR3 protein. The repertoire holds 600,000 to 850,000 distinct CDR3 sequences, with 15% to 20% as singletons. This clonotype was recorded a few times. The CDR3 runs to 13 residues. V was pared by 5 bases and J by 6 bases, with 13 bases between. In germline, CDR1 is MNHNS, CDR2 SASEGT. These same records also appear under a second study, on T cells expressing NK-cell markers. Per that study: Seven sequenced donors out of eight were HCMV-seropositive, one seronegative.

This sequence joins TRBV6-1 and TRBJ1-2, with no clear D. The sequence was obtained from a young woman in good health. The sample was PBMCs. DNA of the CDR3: TGTGCCAGCAGTCCCACCTACGGGGATGGCTACACCTTC. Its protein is CASSPTYGDGYTF.